The rows below give T cell receptor beta chains drawn from one sample of a study of blood T cell repertoires in COVID-19. TCRdb keeps only in-frame clones here, not all; method: immunoSEQ multiplex PCR. Of 61,000 or so clones in the sample, around nine tenths were seen once. The specimen sequenced was peripheral blood. The receptors were gathered from a woman of 80 years or more with active COVID-19. Both conserved end residues are part of each CDR3. A D gene is named only where the DNA matches it firmly. Clone size is given for some rows only: seen once, a few or many times, or a class if the clone is expanded.

size | D | J | V | DNA | CDR3
. | TRBD2 | TRBJ2-3 | TRBV6-1 | TGTGCCAGCAGTGGGTTGACTAGCGGGGGAGAAGATACGCAGTATTTT | CASSGLTSGGEDTQYF
. | TRBD2 | TRBJ2-3 | TRBV18 | TGTGCCAGCTCACCACGGCTAGCGGGCACAGATACGCAGTATTTT | CASSPRLAGTDTQYF
. | . | TRBJ1-3 | TRBV5-1 | TGCGCCAGCAGCTTGGCAGGGTATGGAAACACCATATATTTT | CASSLAGYGNTIYF
. | . | TRBJ1-6 | TRBV27 | TGTGCCAGCAGCCCAGTAGGGAACAGCGGATCACCCCTCCACTTT | CASSPVGNSGSPLHF
. | . | TRBJ1-2 | TRBV28 | TGTGCCAGCAGTCCCCTTGACAGCAGGGCTTGGGGCTACACCTTC | CASSPLDSRAWGYTF
. | TRBD2 | TRBJ2-1 | TRBV23-1 | TGCGCCAGCAGTCAATCTCAGGGGACTAGCGGGGGCTCCTACAATGAGCAGTTCTTC | CASSQSQGTSGGSYNEQFF
. | TRBD2 | TRBJ2-5 | TRBV4-1 | TGCGCCAGCAGCCCGGGACTAGCGGGGGTGGAGACCCAGTACTTC | CASSPGLAGVETQYF
. | TRBD1 | TRBJ1-1 | TRBV5-1 | TGCGCCAGCAGCCCCAGACAGGGAGGAACTGAAGCTTTCTTT | CASSPRQGGTEAFF
. | . | TRBJ2-5 | TRBV5-1 | TGCGCCAGCAGCGTACGCGGGACAGCACAAGAGACCCAGTACTTC | CASSVRGTAQETQYF
few | TRBD2 | TRBJ2-1 | TRBV7-2 | TGTGCCAGCAGCTCCTTAGCGGGGGGACACAATGAGCAGTTCTTC | CASSSLAGGHNEQFF
. | . | TRBJ2-2 | TRBV5-1 | TGCGCCAGCAGCTCCGGGACTCCGAACACCGGGGAGCTGTTTTTT | CASSSGTPNTGELFF
. | TRBD2 | TRBJ2-5 | TRBV4-1 | TGCGCCAGCAGCTATATAGCGGGGGTGGGCGAGACCCAGTACTTC | CASSYIAGVGETQYF
. | TRBD2 | TRBJ2-5 | TRBV19 | TGTGCCAGTAGGGGACTAGCGACGCAAGAGACCCAGTACTTC | CASRGLATQETQYF
. | TRBD2 | TRBJ2-1 | TRBV5-1 | TGCGCCAGCAGCTTGCTTCCTAGCGGGGGGGCCTTCTACAATGAGCAGTTCTTC | CASSLLPSGGAFYNEQFF
once | . | TRBJ2-5 | TRBV10-3 | TGTGCCATCAGTGGGGGACAACAAGAGACCCAGTACTTC | CAISGGQQETQYF
. | . | TRBJ2-3 | TRBV28 | TGTGCCAGCAGTTTCAGAGATACGCAGTATTTT | CASSFRDTQYF
. | TRBD1 | TRBJ1-6 | TRBV6-2/TRBV6-3 | TGTGCCAGCAGTCCGACAGGGGGTTCACCCCTCCACTTT | CASSPTGGSPLHF
. | . | TRBJ1-6 | TRBV3-1/TRBV3-2 | TGTGCCAGCAGCCAGTATACTATGAGCTCCTATAATTCACCCCTCCACTTT | CASSQYTMSSYNSPLHF
. | TRBD1 | TRBJ2-3 | TRBV7-2 | TGTGCCAGCAGCTCGGACAGGGGAGATACGCAGTATTTT | CASSSDRGDTQYF
. | . | TRBJ2-5 | TRBV4-2 | TGTGCCAGCCAACCAGGTGGGGCAGGCCAAGAGACCCAGTACTTC | CASQPGGAGQETQYF
. | TRBD2 | TRBJ2-1 | TRBV5-1 | TGCGCCAGCAGCTGGGGACTAGCCAATGAGCAGTTCTTC | CASSWGLANEQFF
. | TRBD2 | TRBJ2-3 | TRBV12-5 | TGTGCTAGTGGTCGGGGACTAGCGGGGGGCCTCACAGATACGCAGTATTTT | CASGRGLAGGLTDTQYF
. | . | TRBJ2-2 | TRBV7-3 | TGTGCCAGCAGTCTCACAGGTGGTACCGGGGAGCTGTTTTTT | CASSLTGGTGELFF
. | . | TRBJ1-5 | TRBV7-2 | TGTGCCAGCAGCTGGGCGGGGCAGCCCCAGCATTTT | CASSWAGQPQHF
. | TRBD1 | TRBJ1-1 | TRBV3-1/TRBV3-2 | TGTGCCAGCAGCCGGGGACAGGATGAAGCTTTCTTT | CASSRGQDEAFF
. | TRBD1 | TRBJ1-1 | TRBV3-1/TRBV3-2 | TGTGCCAGCAGCCAGCTACAGGGGGCTTCTGAAGCTTTCTTT | CASSQLQGASEAFF
. | . | TRBJ1-5 | TRBV27 | TGTGCCAGCAGTTTATCGCCCGGTACGCCCCAGCATTTT | CASSLSPGTPQHF
. | TRBD2 | TRBJ2-2 | TRBV5-5 | TGTGCCAGCAGCTCCAACCCGGGACTAGCGGGGACCGGGGAGCTGTTTTTT | CASSSNPGLAGTGELFF
. | TRBD2 | TRBJ2-7 | TRBV29-1 | TGCAGCGTAACGGGACTAGCGGGGGGGCTAGAGCAGTACTTC | CSVTGLAGGLEQYF
. | . | TRBJ2-3 | TRBV7-9 | TGTGCCAGCAGCTTAGTAACAGGCACAGATACGCAGTATTTT | CASSLVTGTDTQYF
. | . | TRBJ2-7 | TRBV25-1 | TGTGCCAGCATGGGGCGGGGCATCGAGCAGTACTTC | CASMGRGIEQYF
. | TRBD2 | TRBJ2-4 | TRBV7-8 | TGTGCCAGCAGCCCTAGCCGGCTAGCGGGGGGAGTAGCCAAAAACATTCAGTACTTC | CASSPSRLAGGVAKNIQYF
. | TRBD1 | TRBJ2-4 | TRBV7-9 | TGTGCCAGCAGCCCCGACAGGGAGATAGGGGCCAAAAACATTCAGTACTTC | CASSPDREIGAKNIQYF
. | . | TRBJ1-1 | TRBV6-6 | TGTGCCAGTGTCAGAGAAGGGGACACTGAAGCTTTCTTT | CASVREGDTEAFF
. | TRBD2 | TRBJ2-2 | TRBV5-1 | TGCGCCAGCAGCTTCTACGCGGGGGTTACCTCCACCGGGGAGCTGTTTTTT | CASSFYAGVTSTGELFF
. | . | TRBJ2-3 | TRBV12-3/TRBV12-4 | TGTGCCAGCAGCCGTAACAGCGGGGATACGCAGTATTTT | CASSRNSGDTQYF
. | TRBD2 | TRBJ2-7 | TRBV7-2 | TGTGCCAGCAGCTTAGTAGGACTAGCGGGGGGAGCGGGTTCTCGGGAGCAGTACTTC | CASSLVGLAGGAGSREQYF
. | TRBD2 | TRBJ2-7 | TRBV6-5 | TGTGCCAGCAGTCCCGGGACTAGGATCGACTACGAGCAGTACTTC | CASSPGTRIDYEQYF
. | . | TRBJ2-3 | TRBV4-3 | TGCGCCAGCAGCCTACGGGGGGCAAGCACAGATACGCAGTATTTT | CASSLRGASTDTQYF
. | TRBD2 | TRBJ2-7 | TRBV4-2 | TGTGCCAGCAGCCAACCTAGCGGGGGTGATTTCTACGAGCAGTACTTC | CASSQPSGGDFYEQYF
. | TRBD1 | TRBJ2-1 | TRBV28 | TGTGCCAGCAGTCTGGGACAGGCCCTTTACAATGAGCAGTTCTTC | CASSLGQALYNEQFF
. | . | TRBJ1-1 | TRBV18 | TGTGCCAGCTCACCACCCACAGGTAGACTGAACACTGAAGCTTTCTTT | CASSPPTGRLNTEAFF
. | . | TRBJ2-1 | TRBV7-8 | TGTGCCAGCAGCCTGGGACACCCGGACGATGAGCAGTTCTTC | CASSLGHPDDEQFF
. | TRBD2 | TRBJ2-7 | TRBV27 | TGTGCCAGCAGTTTAAAGTCCCTCGGGGGGGGCTACGAGCAGTACTTC | CASSLKSLGGGYEQYF
. | TRBD2 | TRBJ2-2 | TRBV27 | TGTGCCAGCAGTCCTCGGGGGGGTTTCGGGAACACCGGGGAGCTGTTTTTT | CASSPRGGFGNTGELFF
once | . | TRBJ1-5 | TRBV4-1 | TGCGCCAGCAGCCCCGCAGGGCCTTATAGCAATCAGCCCCAGCATTTT | CASSPAGPYSNQPQHF
. | TRBD1 | TRBJ1-1 | TRBV10-3 | TGTGCCATCAGTGAGTCGGGACAGGGGGCCCTGGGCACTGAAGCTTTCTTT | CAISESGQGALGTEAFF
. | TRBD1 | TRBJ1-3 | TRBV7-6 | TGTGCCAGCAGCCCCCGACAGGGTGTGGGAAACACCATATATTTT | CASSPRQGVGNTIYF
. | . | TRBJ2-7 | TRBV11-2 | TGTGCCAGCAGCCCCTGGGGGGGGCCCTCCTACGAGCAGTACTTC | CASSPWGGPSYEQYF
few | TRBD2 | TRBJ2-3 | TRBV7-3 | TGTGCCAGCAGCTTGGGACTAGCCTACACAGATACGCAGTATTTT | CASSLGLAYTDTQYF
once | . | TRBJ2-3 | TRBV11-2 | TGTGCCAGCAGCTTAGGGGCTACAGATACGCAGTATTTT | CASSLGATDTQYF
. | TRBD1 | TRBJ1-5 | TRBV28 | TGTGCCAGCAGTTCAGCAGGGGGCCAGAGCAATCAGCCCCAGCATTTT | CASSSAGGQSNQPQHF
. | TRBD2 | TRBJ2-1 | TRBV11-2 | TGTGCCAGCAGCGGGCCGCTAGCGGGGGGCCCCTCCTACAATGAGCAGTTCTTC | CASSGPLAGGPSYNEQFF
. | TRBD2 | TRBJ2-3 | TRBV4-2 | TGTGCCAGCAGCCAAGCTAGCGGGTCTAGCACAGATACGCAGTATTTT | CASSQASGSSTDTQYF
. | . | TRBJ1-1 | TRBV2 | TGTGCCAGCAGTGACAGGGAGAACACTGAAGCTTTCTTT | CASSDRENTEAFF
. | TRBD1 | TRBJ2-7 | TRBV9 | TGTGCCAGCAGCCCCCGGCCCCAGGGGGACGAGCAGTACTTC | CASSPRPQGDEQYF
. | TRBD1 | TRBJ1-1 | TRBV7-2 | TGTGCCAGCAGCTCCCAACCCGGGACAGGGGTTGAAGCTTTCTTT | CASSSQPGTGVEAFF